This T cell receptor (beta chain) derives from a study of shared clonotypes between healthy human individuals. Healthy adults negative for HIV, lacking recent acute infections or vaccinations, served as donors. Method: immunoSEQ multiplex PCR; TCRdb's copy keeps in-frame clones and lacks some. The repertoire consists of some 1,100,000 clones, with about 80% occurring once and the leading ten covering approximately 0.5%. The sequenced material came from memory CD4+ T cells from PBMCs. The sample's subset: CD45RA-negative fraction. The sequence was collected from a man aged 18 to 29 in good health. Some clones in this sample may be carry-over from other donors' samples.

CDR3 protein: CASSAMGQANTEAFF. CDR3 bases: TGTGCCAGCAGCGCTATGGGACAGGCAAACACTGAAGCTTTCTTT. This chain uses TRBV9 with TRBJ1-1; 8 bases align to TRBD1. Unmatched junction bases numbered 6, after V lost 3 bases and J lost 2 bases. CDR1 and CDR2 (germline): SGDLS, YYNGEE. This CDR3 is built from 15 residues.